This T cell receptor beta chain is from a study of cytotoxic CD8 clonotypes in ibrutinib-treated CLL. Overall study context: Recorded responses included some 24 partial and 2 complete; following median approximately six years, roughly 15 stayed remitted and about 12 progressed. The study recorded mean values of around 250,000 productive templates and 94,082 productive rearrangements per sample. Findings and caveats of the study: Once treatment began, public clonotypes, which were uncommon, contracted or stayed stable.

J was trimmed by 6 bases and V by 4 bases; bases with no gene match: 8. The CDR3 has 16 residues. CDR1 and CDR2 from the germline V gene are SNHLY and FYNNEI. This clone was counted between two and nine times. The antigen remains unidentified. T cells were sequenced at a targeted depth of 1 in 200,000 to 1 in 1 million. Some clones are missing from TCRdb's copy, which holds only in-frame ones; the method was immunoSEQ multiplex PCR. The sample consists of tens of thousands of clones, around 60% of them appearing once. The rearrangement joins TRBV2 to TRBJ2-5, with TRBD2 matching over 13 bases. The sequence was obtained from a human donor with chronic lymphocytic leukemia. Material: PBMCs, obtained after 24 months of ibrutinib treatment. DNA for the CDR3: TGTGCCAGCAGTGTTGCCGGGACTAGCGGGGTAAAGACCCAGTACTTC. Its protein product is CASSVAGTSGVKTQYF.